This T cell receptor beta chain was found in a study of T cells in Graves' hyperthyroidism and ophthalmopathy. Study-wide context: Peripheral blood was drawn at first diagnosis, prior to all treatment.

Germline V gene data show CDR1 as SNHLY and CDR2 as FYNNEI. This CDR3 is 15 amino acids long. V lost 7 bases and J lost 4, with 19 bases in between. Amplified regions were TCR beta CDR3 sequences from RNA transcripts. With the HTBI primer set, the TCR CDR3 went through a first round of RT-PCR. TCRdb redid the calling of the multiplex PCR reads with MiXCR, one entry per CDR3 protein. The sample carries around 490,000 distinct CDR3 sequences, 15% to 20% recorded once. This clonotype was seen many times. Disease lasting under 3 months, a NOSPECS grade of at least 4, and a Clinical Activity Score of at least 3 were features of the ophthalmopathy patients.

Input material: blood. The chain carries TRBV2 and TRBJ1-1; D might be TRBD1 (5 bases). The clonotype was recovered from a man in his forties with Graves' ophthalmopathy. This CDR3 is CASMGPQVGSTEAFF. The CDR3 bases are TGTGCCAGCATGGGGCCACAAGTGGGAAGCACTGAAGCTTTCTTT. Filled out from reference TRBV2 and TRBJ1-1, the complete variable domain reads EPEVTQTPSHQVTQMGQEVILRCVPISNHLYFYWYRQILGQKVEFLVSFYNNEISEKSEIFDDQFSVERPDGSNFTLKIRSTKLEDSAMYFCASMGPQVGSTEAFFGQGTRLTVV.